This TCR beta chain was sequenced in a study of blood T cells in healthy people across ages. Russia was home to the donors, healthy Caucasian individuals aged roughly 6 to 100. Every sample yielded at least 6.5 million isolated PBMCs. RNA extraction gave at least 5 micrograms of total RNA per sample. Sample-barcoded 5' priming and a J-beta primer mix drove a second PCR of 7 to 11 cycles. Each cDNA was tagged by a template-switch adaptor containing 12 random nucleotides. TCRdb redid the calling of the 5' RACE reads with MiXCR, one entry per CDR3 protein. The sample yields 650,000 to 900,000 distinct CDR3 sequences, under 80% seen once. The CDR3 has 14 amino acids. The germline CDR1 and CDR2 sequences are SGHRS and YFSETQ. V lost 0 bases, J lost 3 bases, and 10 bases lay in between.

The sequence was collected from a man aged 30-40 years in good health. The sequenced sample was blood. The chain couples TRBV5-1 to TRBJ2-7; TRBD1 might be the D (5 bases). CDR3 coding DNA: TGCGCCAGCAGCTTGGCCATAGGGGTCTACGAGCAGTACTTC. Residues: CASSLAIGVYEQYF.